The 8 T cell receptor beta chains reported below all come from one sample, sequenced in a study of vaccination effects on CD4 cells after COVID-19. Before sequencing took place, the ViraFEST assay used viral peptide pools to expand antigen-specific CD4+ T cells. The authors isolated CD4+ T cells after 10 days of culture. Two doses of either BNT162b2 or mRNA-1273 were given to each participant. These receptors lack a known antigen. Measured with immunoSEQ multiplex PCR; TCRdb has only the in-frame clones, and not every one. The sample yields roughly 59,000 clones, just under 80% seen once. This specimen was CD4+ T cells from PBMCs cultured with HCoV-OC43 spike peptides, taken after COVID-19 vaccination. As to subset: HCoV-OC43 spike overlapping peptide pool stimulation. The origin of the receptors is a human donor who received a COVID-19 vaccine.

CDR3 nucleotides: TGTGCCAGCTCGCTGGGACAGGATAGAGATTATGGCTACACCTTC. Its translation is CASSLGQDRDYGYTF. The chain recombines TRBV18 with TRBJ1-2, with 8 bases identical to TRBD1. The CDR3 is 15 residues long. The junction had 11 bases not matched to a gene; V was cut back by 6 bases and J by 5 bases. CDR1 is KGHSH, CDR2 LQKENI, per germline.

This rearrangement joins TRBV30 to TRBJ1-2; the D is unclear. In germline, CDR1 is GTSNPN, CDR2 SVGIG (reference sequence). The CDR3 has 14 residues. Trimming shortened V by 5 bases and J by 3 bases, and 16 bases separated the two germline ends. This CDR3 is CAWVPHPYDYGYTF. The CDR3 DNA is TGTGCCTGGGTTCCCCACCCCTACGACTATGGCTACACCTTC.

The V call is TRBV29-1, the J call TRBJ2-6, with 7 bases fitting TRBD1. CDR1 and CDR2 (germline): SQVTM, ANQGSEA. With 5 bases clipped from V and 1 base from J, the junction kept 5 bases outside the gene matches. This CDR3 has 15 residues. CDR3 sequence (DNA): TGCAGCGTTACCGGACAGGTGTCTGGGGCCAACGTCCTGACTTTC. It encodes CSVTGQVSGANVLTF.

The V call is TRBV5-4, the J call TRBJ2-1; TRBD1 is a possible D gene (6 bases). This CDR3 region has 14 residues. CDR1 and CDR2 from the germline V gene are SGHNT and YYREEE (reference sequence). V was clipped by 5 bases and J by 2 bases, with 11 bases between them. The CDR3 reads CASSLDSTYNEQFF. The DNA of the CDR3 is TGTGCCAGCAGTCTGGACAGCACCTACAATGAGCAGTTCTTC. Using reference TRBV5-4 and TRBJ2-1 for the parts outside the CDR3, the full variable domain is ETGVTQSPTHLIKTRGQQVTLRCSSQSGHNTVSWYQQALGQGPQFIFQYYREEENGRGNFPPRFSGLQFPNYSSELNVNALELDDSALYLCASSLDSTYNEQFFGPGTRLTVL.

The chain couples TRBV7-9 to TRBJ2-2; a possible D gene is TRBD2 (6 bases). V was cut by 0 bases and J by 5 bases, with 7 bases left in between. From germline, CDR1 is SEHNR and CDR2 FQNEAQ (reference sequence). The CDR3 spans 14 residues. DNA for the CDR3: TGTGCCAGCAGCTTAGCAGCGGGTACCGGGGAGCTGTTTTTT. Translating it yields CASSLAAGTGELFF.

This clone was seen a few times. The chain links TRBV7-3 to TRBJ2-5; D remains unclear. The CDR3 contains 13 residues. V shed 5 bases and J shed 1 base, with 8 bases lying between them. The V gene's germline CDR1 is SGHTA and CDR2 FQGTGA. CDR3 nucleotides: TGTGCCAGCAGCCCAGGACCCCAAGAGACCCAGTACTTC. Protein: CASSPGPQETQYF.

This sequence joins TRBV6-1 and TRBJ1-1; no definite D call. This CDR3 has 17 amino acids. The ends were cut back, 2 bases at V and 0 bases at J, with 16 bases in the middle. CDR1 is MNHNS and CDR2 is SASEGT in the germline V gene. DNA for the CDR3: TGTGCCAGCAGTGAATTGGCACGCCGGTACTTGAACACTGAAGCTTTCTTT. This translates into CASSELARRYLNTEAFF.

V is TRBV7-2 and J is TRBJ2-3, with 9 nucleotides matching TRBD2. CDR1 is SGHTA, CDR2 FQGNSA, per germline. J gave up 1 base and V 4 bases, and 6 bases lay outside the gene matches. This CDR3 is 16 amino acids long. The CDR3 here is CASSWGGGAGTDTQYF. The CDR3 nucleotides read TGTGCCAGCAGCTGGGGCGGGGGGGCCGGCACAGATACGCAGTATTTT.